This T cell receptor (beta chain) was identified in a study of Graves' ophthalmopathy and Graves' hyperthyroidism. This clonotype has a count of ten or more. Its antigen is not identified. General study points: Ophthalmopathy and stable hyperthyroidism were discriminated by a 13-signature model, with about 90% sensitivity and about 76% specificity. The model forecast ophthalmopathy progression, reaching 60% to 71% sensitivity and 72% to 80% specificity.

Germline V gene data show CDR1 as SNHLY and CDR2 as FYNNEI. J lost 4 bases, V lost 6 bases, and 7 bases had no gene match. The length of the CDR3 is 14 residues. Excluded were patients with other autoimmune diseases, uncontrolled infections, pregnancy or lactation. Amplified TCR beta CDR3 regions were obtained using RNA transcripts as template. HTBI primers served in a first-round RT-PCR, which a second-round multiplex PCR followed. TCRdb re-analysed the multiplex PCR reads in MiXCR, keeping a single row per CDR3 protein. The sample holds about 590,000 distinct CDR3 sequences, 39% seen once. This rearrangement joins TRBV2 to TRBJ2-7; TRBD1 matches 9 bases. The sample taken for sequencing was peripheral blood or thyroid tissue (not recorded which). The sequence was obtained from an adult man with Graves' hyperthyroidism. The CDR3 DNA sequence: TGTGCCAGCAGACCGGACAGGGGCGATTACGAGCAGTACTTC. This encodes CASRPDRGDYEQYF.